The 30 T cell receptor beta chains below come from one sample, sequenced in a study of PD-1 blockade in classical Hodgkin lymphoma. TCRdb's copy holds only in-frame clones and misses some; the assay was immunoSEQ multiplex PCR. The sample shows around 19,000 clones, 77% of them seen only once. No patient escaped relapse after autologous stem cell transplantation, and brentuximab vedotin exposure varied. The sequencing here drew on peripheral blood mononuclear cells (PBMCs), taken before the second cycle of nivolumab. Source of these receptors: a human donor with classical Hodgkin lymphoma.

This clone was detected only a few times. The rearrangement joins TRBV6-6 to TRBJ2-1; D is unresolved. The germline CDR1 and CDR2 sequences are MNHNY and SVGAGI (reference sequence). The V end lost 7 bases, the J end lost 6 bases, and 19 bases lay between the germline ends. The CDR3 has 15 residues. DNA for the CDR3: TGTGCCAGCACCGCCTTCTTTCCCCCCTCCAATGAGCAGTTCTTC. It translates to CASTAFFPPSNEQFF.

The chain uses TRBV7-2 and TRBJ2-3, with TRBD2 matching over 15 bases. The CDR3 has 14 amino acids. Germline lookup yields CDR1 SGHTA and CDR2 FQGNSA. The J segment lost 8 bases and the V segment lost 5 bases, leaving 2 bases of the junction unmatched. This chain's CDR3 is CASSMGLAGGTQYF. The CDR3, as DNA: TGTGCCAGCAGCATGGGACTAGCGGGAGGTACGCAGTATTTT.

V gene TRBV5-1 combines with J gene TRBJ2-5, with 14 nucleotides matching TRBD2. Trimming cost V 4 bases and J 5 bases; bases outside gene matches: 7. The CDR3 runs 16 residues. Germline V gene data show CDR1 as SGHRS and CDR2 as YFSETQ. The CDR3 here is CASSSRLAGGRETQYF. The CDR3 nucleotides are TGCGCCAGCAGCAGCAGACTAGCGGGAGGGCGGGAGACCCAGTACTTC.

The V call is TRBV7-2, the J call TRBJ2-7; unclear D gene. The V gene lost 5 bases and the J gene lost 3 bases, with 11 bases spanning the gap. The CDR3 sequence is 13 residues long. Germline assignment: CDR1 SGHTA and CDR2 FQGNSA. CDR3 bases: TGTGCCAGCAGCGACCCACAAAACTACGAGCAGTACTTC. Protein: CASSDPQNYEQYF.

The CDR3 DNA follows: TGTGCCAGCAGCTTAAGTACGAATTATAATTCACCCCTCCACTTT. This translates into CASSLSTNYNSPLHF. The rearrangement links TRBV11-2 to TRBJ1-6; D unclear. The germline gives CDR1 SGHAT, CDR2 FQNNGV. The CDR3 contains 15 residues. V gave up 2 bases and J gave up 4 bases, with 9 bases separating them.

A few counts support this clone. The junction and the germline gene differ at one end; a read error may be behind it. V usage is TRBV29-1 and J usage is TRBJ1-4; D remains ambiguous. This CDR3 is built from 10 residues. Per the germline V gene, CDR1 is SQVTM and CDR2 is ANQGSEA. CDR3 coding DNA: TGCAGCGTTCAAGACGAAAAACTGTTTTTT. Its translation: CSVQDEKLFF.

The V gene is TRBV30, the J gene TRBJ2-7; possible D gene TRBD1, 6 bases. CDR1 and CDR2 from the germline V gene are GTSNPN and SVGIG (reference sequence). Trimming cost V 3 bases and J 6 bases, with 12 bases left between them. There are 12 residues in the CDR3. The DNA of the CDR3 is TGTGCCTGGAGGGGGGACATCTCCGAGCAGTACTTC. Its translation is CAWRGDISEQYF.

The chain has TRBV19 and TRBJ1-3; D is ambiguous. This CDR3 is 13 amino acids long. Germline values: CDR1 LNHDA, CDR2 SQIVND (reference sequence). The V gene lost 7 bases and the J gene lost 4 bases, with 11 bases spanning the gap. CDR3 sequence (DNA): TGTGCCAGTAAGGCGGTCGGCGGAAACACCATATATTTT. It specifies CASKAVGGNTIYF.

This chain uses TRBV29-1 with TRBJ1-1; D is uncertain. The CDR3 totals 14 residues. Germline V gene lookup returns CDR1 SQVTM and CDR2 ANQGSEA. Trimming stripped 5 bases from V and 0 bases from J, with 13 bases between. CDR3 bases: TGCAGCGTTACGTCATGGGCGGTGAACACTGAAGCTTTCTTT. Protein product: CSVTSWAVNTEAFF.

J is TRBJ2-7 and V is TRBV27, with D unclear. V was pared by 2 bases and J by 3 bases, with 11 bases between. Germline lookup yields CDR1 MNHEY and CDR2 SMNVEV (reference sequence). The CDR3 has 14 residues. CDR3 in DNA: TGTGCCAGCAGTTTAGCTCCGGCAGGCTACGAGCAGTACTTC. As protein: CASSLAPAGYEQYF.

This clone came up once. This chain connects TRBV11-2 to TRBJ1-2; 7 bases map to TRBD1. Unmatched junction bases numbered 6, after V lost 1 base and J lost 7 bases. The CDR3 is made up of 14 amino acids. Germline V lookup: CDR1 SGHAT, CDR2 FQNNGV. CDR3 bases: TGTGCCAGCAGCTTAGCTAATACAGGGGCTGGCTACACCTTC. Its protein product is CASSLANTGAGYTF.

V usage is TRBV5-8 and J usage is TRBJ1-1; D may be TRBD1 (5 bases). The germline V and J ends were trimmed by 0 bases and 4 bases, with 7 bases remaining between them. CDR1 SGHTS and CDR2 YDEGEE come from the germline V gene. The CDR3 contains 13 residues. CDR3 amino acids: CASSLGGSTEAFF. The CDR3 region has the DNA TGTGCCAGCAGCTTGGGGGGGAGCACTGAAGCTTTCTTT. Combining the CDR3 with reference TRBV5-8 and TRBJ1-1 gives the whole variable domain EAGVTQSPTHLIKTRGQQATLRCSPISGHTSVYWYQQALGLGLQFLLWYDEGEERNRGNFPPRFSGRQFPNYSSELNVNALELEDSALYLCASSLGGSTEAFFGQGTRLTVV.

CDR3 DNA sequence: TGCGCCAGCAGCCAAGTCCCGGGACCTGAAGCTTTCTTT. As protein: CASSQVPGPEAFF. The chain combines TRBV4-1 with TRBJ1-1, with D possibly TRBD1 on 5 matching bases. Between the trimmed V and J ends, which lost 1 base and 6 bases, there was a span of 9 bases. Germline-derived CDR1 and CDR2 are MGHRA and YSYEKL. This CDR3 is 13 amino acids long.

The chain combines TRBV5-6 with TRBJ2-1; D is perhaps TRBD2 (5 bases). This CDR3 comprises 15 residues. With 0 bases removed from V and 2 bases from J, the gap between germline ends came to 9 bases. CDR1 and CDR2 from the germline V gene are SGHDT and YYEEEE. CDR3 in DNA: TGTGCCAGCAGCTTGGTACGGGAAACCTACAATGAGCAGTTCTTC. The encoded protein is CASSLVRETYNEQFF.

CDR3 sequence: CASSLAGATGNTIYF. The CDR3 bases are TGCGCCAGCAGCTTGGCCGGGGCTACTGGAAACACCATATATTTT. The V gene is TRBV5-1, the J gene TRBJ1-3; D is perhaps TRBD1 (5 bases). This CDR3 spans 15 amino acids. Germline V CDR1 and CDR2: SGHRS, YFSETQ. Trimming cost V 0 bases and J 2 bases, with 9 bases left between them.

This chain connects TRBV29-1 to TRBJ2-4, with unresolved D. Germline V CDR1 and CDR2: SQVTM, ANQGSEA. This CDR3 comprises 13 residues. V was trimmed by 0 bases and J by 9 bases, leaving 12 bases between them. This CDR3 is CSVEDPGSGIQYF. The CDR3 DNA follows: TGCAGCGTTGAAGATCCAGGCTCTGGCATTCAGTACTTC.

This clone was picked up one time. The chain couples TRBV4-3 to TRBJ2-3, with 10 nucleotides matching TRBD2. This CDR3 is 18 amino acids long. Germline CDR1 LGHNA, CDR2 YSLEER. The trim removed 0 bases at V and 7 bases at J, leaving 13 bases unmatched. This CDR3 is CASSQDLLAGSFSNTQYF. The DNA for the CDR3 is TGCGCCAGCAGCCAAGATCTACTAGCGGGATCCTTTTCCAATACGCAGTATTTT.

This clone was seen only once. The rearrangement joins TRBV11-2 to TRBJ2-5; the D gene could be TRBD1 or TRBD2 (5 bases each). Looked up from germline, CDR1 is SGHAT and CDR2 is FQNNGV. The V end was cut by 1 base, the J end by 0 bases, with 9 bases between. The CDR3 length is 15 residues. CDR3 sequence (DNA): TGTGCCAGCAGCTTAGTCGGGGCAGACCAAGAGACCCAGTACTTC. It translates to CASSLVGADQETQYF.

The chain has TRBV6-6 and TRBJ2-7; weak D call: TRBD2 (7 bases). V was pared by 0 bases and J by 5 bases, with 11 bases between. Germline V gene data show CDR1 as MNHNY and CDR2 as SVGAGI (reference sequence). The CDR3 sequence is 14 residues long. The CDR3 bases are TGTGCCAGCAGTTACTCTGGGGGGGACAACGAGCAGTACTTC. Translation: CASSYSGGDNEQYF.

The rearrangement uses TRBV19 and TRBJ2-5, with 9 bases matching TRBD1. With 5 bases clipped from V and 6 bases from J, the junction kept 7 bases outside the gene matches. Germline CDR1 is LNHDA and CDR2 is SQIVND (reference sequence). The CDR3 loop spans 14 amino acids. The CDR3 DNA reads TGTGCCAGTAGTCCCACGGGGACAGGGAAGACCCAGTACTTC. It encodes CASSPTGTGKTQYF.

The CDR3 DNA reads TGCGCCAGCACGCCTTCACAGGGGGACGAGCAGTACTTC. Protein sequence: CASTPSQGDEQYF. This chain links TRBV10-1 with TRBJ2-7; TRBD1 aligns across 8 bases. Losses at the gene ends were 7 bases for V and 5 bases for J; bases not matched to a gene: 7. The germline V gene encodes CDR1 WNHNN and CDR2 SYGVQD (reference sequence). This CDR3 is built from 13 residues.

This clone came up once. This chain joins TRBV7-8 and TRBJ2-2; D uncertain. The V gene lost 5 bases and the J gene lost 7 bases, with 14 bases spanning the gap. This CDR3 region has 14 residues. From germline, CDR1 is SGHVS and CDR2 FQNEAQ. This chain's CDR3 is CASSRQGISGELFF. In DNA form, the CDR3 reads TGTGCCAGCAGCCGACAAGGGATTAGCGGGGAGCTGTTTTTT.

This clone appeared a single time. CDR3 in amino acids: CASSRLATYNEQFF. CDR3 DNA sequence: TGTGCCAGCAGCCGACTAGCGACTTACAATGAGCAGTTCTTC. The J gene is TRBJ2-1, the V gene TRBV13, with 8 bases matching TRBD2. V trimming: 5 bases; J trimming: 4 bases; junction bases outside the gene matches: 4. This CDR3 is built from 14 residues. Germline V CDR1 and CDR2: PRHDT, FYEKMQ (reference sequence). Complete variable domain (other parts from reference TRBV13 and TRBJ2-1): AAGVIQSPRHLIKEKRETATLKCYPIPRHDTVYWYQQGPGQDPQFLISFYEKMQSDKGSIPDRFSAQQFSDYHSELNMSSLELGDSALYFCASSRLATYNEQFFGPGTRLTVL.

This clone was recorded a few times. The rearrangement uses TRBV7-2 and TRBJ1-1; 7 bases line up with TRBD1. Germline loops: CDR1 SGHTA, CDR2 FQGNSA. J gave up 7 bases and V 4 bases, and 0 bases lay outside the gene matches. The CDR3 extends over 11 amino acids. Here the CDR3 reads CASSSGGEAFF. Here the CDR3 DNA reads TGTGCCAGCAGCTCAGGGGGTGAAGCTTTCTTT.

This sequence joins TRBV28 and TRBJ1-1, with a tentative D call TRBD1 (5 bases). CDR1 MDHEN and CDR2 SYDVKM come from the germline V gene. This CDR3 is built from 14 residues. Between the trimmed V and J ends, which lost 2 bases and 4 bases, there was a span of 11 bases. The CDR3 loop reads CASSLGGRGTEAFF. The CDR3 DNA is TGTGCCAGCAGTTTAGGGGGGAGGGGCACTGAAGCTTTCTTT.

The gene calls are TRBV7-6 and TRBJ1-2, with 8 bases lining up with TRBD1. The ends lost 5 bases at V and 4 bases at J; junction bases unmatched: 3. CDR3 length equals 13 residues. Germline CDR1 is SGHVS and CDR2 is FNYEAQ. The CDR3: CASSDDRGYGYTF. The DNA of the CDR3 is TGTGCCAGCAGCGACGACAGGGGCTATGGCTACACCTTC.

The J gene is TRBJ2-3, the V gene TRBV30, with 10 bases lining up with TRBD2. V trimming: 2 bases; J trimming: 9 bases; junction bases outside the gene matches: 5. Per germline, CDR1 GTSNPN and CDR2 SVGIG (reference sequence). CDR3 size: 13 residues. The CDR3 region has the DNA TGTGCCTGGAGTCTAGCGGGAGTGAGGACGCAGTATTTT. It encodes CAWSLAGVRTQYF.

The CDR3 bases are TGTGCCAGTAGTATTATGATGAACACTGAAGCTTTCTTT. Translation: CASSIMMNTEAFF. The chain couples TRBV19 to TRBJ1-1; D is unresolved. The CDR3 spans 13 residues. The germline V gene has CDR1 LNHDA and CDR2 SQIVND (reference sequence). V gave up 3 bases and J gave up 0 bases, with 5 bases separating them.

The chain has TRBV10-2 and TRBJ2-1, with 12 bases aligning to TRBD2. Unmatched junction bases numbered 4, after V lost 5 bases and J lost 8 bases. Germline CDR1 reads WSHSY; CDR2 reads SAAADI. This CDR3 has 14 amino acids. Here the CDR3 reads CASSMTSGSHEQFF. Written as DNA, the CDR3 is TGCGCCAGCAGTATGACTAGCGGGAGTCATGAGCAGTTCTTC.

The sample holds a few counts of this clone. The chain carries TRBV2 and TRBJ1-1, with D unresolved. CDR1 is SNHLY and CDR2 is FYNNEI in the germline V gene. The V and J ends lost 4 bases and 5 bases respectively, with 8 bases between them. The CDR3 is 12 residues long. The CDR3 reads CASSAEGTEAFF. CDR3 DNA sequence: TGTGCCAGCAGTGCCGAGGGAACTGAAGCTTTCTTT.